This T cell receptor beta chain stems from a study of blood T cell repertoires in COVID-19. Across the study: Acute-phase and convalescent COVID-19 samples originated in the United States, Italy and Spain. Sample material is recorded as cDNA or gDNA derived from T cells, B-cell-depleted T cells, or PBMCs.

Using immunoSEQ multiplex PCR, the repertoire was profiled, and TCRdb retains in-frame clones only, with some absent. The sample shows around 250,000 clones, approximately 83% of them seen only once. Symptom resolution, clearance, or two negative PCRs marked the recovered donors of Cohort 3. CDR1 and CDR2 (germline): MNHEY, SVGAGI. The CDR3 runs to 13 residues. Germline trimming cut 7 bases from V and 2 bases from J; bases unmatched to any gene: 3. The sequence derives from a woman in her fifties or sixties who had recovered from COVID-19. The sequencing input was PBMCs or T cells enriched from blood (not recorded which). This chain links TRBV6-5 with TRBJ2-7, with 9 bases lining up with TRBD1. This CDR3 reads CASMDRGTYEQYF. For the CDR3, the DNA is TGTGCCAGCATGGACAGGGGAACCTACGAGCAGTACTTC.